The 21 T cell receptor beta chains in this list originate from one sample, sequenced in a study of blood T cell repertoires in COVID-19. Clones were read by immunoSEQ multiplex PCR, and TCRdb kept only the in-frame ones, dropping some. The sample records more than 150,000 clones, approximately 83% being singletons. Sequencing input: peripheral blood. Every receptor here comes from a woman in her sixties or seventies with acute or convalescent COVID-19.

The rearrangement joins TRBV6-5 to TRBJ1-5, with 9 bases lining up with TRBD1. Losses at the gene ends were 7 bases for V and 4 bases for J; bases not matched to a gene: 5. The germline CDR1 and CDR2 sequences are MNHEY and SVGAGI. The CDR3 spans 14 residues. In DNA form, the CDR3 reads TGTGCCAGCACCTCCGGGACAGGGAATCAGCCCCAGCATTTT. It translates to CASTSGTGNQPQHF.

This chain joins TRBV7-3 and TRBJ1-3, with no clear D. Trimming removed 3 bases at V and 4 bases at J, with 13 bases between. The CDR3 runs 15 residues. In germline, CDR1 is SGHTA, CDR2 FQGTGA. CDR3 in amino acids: CASSLGAGRGNTIYF. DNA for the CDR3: TGTGCCAGCAGCTTGGGTGCGGGGAGAGGAAACACCATATATTTT.

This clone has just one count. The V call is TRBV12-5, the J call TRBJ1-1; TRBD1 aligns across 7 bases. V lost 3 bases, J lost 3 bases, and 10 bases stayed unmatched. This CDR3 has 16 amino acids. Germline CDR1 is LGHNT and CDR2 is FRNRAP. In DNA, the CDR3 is TGTGCTAGTGGTTTCTACACAGGGGTAGGGGACACTGAAGCTTTCTTT. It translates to CASGFYTGVGDTEAFF.

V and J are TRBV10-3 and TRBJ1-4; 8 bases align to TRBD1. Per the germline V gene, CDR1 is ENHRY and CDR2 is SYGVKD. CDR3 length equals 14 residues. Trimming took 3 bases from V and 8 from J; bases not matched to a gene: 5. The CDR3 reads CAISEGQGWEKLFF. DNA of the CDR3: TGTGCCATCAGTGAAGGACAGGGTTGGGAAAAACTGTTTTTT.

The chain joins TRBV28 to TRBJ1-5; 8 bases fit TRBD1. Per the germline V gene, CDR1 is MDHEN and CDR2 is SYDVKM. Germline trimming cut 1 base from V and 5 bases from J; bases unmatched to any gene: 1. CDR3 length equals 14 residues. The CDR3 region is CASSLYRGDQPQHF. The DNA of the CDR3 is TGTGCCAGCAGTTTATACAGGGGGGATCAGCCCCAGCATTTT.

In DNA form, the CDR3 reads TGCAGCGTTGTTCTTTTCTCTGGGGCCAACGTCCTGACTTTC. Its translation is CSVVLFSGANVLTF. The rearrangement joins TRBV29-1 to TRBJ2-6; D uncertain. Germline CDR1 is SQVTM and CDR2 is ANQGSEA. The CDR3 extends over 14 amino acids. The ends were cut back, 4 bases at V and 0 bases at J, with 7 bases in the middle.

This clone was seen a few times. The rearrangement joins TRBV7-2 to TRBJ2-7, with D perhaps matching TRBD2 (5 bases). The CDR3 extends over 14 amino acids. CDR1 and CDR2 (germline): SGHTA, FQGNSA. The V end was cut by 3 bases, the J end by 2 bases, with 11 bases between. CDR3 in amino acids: CASSLQRGAYEQYF. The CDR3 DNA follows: TGTGCCAGCAGCTTGCAACGGGGAGCCTACGAGCAGTACTTC.

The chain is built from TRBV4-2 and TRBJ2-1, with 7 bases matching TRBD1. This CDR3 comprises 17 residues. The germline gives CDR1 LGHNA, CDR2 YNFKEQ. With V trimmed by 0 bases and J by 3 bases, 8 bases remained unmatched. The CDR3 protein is CASSQEHQGEYYNEQFF. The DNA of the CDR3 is TGTGCCAGCAGCCAAGAACACCAGGGGGAGTACTACAATGAGCAGTTCTTC.

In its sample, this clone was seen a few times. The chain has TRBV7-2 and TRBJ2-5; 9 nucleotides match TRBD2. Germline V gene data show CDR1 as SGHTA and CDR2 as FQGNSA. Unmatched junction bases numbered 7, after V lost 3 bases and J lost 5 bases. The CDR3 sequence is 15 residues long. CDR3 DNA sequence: TGTGCCAGCAGCTTGGGCGGGGGGGCCCAGGAGACCCAGTACTTC. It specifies CASSLGGGAQETQYF.

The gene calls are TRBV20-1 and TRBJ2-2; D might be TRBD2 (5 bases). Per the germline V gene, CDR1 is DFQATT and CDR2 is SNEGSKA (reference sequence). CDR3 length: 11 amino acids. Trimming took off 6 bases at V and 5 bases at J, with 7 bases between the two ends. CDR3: CSASGTGELFF. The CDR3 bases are TGCAGTGCCAGCGGAACCGGGGAGCTGTTTTTT.

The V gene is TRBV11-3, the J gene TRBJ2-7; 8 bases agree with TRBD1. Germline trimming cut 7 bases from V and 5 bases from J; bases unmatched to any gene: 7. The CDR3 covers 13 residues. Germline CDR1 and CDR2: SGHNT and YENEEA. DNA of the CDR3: TGTGCCAGCAAGCCCAGGGGGCAGGACGAGCAGTACTTC. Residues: CASKPRGQDEQYF.

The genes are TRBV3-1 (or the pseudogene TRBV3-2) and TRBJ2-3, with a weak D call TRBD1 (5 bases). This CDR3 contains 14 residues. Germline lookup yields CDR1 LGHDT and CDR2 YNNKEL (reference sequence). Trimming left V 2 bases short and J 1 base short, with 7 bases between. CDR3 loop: CASSQRGGTDTQYF. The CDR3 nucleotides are TGTGCCAGCAGCCAAAGGGGTGGCACAGATACGCAGTATTTT.

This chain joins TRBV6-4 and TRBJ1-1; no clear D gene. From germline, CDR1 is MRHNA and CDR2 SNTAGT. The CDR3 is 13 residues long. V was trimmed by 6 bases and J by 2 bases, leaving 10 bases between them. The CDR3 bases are TGTGCCAGCAGCCTTAATCCTAACACTGAAGCTTTCTTT. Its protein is CASSLNPNTEAFF.

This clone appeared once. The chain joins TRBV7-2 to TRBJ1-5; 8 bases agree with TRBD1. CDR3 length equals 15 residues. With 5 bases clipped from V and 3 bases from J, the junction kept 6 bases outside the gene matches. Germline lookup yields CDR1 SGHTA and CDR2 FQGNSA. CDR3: CASSLTGAANQPQHF. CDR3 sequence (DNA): TGTGCCAGCAGCCTGACAGGGGCTGCCAATCAGCCCCAGCATTTT.

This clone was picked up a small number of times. As DNA, the CDR3 is TGTGCCAGCAAACCGACAGGAAGAAATGAAAAACTGTTTTTT. Its protein is CASKPTGRNEKLFF. This chain links TRBV2 with TRBJ1-4; perhaps TRBD1 as D (6 bases). The CDR3 consists of 14 residues. The ends were cut back, 7 bases at V and 5 bases at J, with 14 bases in the middle. CDR1 SNHLY and CDR2 FYNNEI come from the germline V gene. The entire variable domain, with the rest obtained from reference TRBV2 and TRBJ1-4, is as follows: EPEVTQTPSHQVTQMGQEVILRCVPISNHLYFYWYRQILGQKVEFLVSFYNNEISEKSEIFDDQFSVERPDGSNFTLKIRSTKLEDSAMYFCASKPTGRNEKLFFGSGTQLSVL.

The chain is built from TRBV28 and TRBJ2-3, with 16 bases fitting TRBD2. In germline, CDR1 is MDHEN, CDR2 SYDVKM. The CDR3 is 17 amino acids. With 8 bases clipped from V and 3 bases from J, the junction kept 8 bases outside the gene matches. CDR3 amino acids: CASWGLAGGPVTDTQYF. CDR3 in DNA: TGTGCCAGCTGGGGACTAGCGGGGGGGCCAGTGACAGATACGCAGTATTTT.

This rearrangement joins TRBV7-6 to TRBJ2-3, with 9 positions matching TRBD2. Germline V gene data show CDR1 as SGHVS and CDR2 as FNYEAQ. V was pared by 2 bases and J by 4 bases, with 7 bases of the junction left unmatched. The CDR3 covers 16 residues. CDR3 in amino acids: CASSLKASGVADTQYF. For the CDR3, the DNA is TGTGCCAGCAGCTTAAAGGCTAGCGGGGTGGCAGATACGCAGTATTTT.

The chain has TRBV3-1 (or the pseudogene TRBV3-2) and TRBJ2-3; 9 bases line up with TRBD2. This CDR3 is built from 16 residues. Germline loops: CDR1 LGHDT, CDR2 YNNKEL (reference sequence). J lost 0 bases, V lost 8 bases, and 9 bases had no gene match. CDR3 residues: CASEDAGGPSTDTQYF. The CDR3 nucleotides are TGTGCCAGCGAGGACGCGGGGGGGCCTAGCACAGATACGCAGTATTTT.

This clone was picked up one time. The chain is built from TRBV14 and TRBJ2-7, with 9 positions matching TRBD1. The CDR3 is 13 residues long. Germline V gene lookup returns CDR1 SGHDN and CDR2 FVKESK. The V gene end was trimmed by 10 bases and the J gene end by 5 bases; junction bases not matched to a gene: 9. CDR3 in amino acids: CATAGTGFHEQYF. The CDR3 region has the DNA TGTGCCACCGCGGGGACAGGGTTCCACGAGCAGTACTTC.

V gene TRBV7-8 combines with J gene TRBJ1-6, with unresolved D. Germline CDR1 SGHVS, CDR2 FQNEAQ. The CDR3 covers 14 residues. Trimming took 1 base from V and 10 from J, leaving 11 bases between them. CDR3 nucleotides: TGTGCCAGCAGCTTAGACCGGAGGTGGTCACCCCTCCACTTT. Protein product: CASSLDRRWSPLHF.

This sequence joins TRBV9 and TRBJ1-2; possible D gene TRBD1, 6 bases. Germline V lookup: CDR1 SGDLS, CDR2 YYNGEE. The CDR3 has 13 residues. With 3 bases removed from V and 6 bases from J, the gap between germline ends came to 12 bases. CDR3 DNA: TGTGCCAGCAGCGCCGATCCAGGGGATGGCTACACCTTC. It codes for CASSADPGDGYTF.